This TCR beta chain derives from a study of blood T cell repertoires in COVID-19 (dated by TCRdb to 2018 to 2021). Context from the whole study: Samples covering the acute and convalescent phases of COVID-19 were provided by collaborators in the United States, Italy and Spain. The material from the prospective study consisted of cDNA or gDNA derived from T cells, B-cell-depleted T cells, or PBMCs. The dataset comprised deeply sampled blood TCRbeta repertoires from subjects exposed to, actively infected with, or recovered from COVID-19. A freely available public database, intended as a resource for researchers studying the immune response to SARS-CoV-2, is where the repertoires were released. The samples were drawn from two sources: the first 160 participants of the ongoing ImmuneRACE study, and over 1,000 subjects contributed by 6 global collaborators. A de-identified subject ID, COVID-19 status, age in years and sex were almost always included in the sample metadata. Where available, HLA class I and class II types were obtained from metadata supplied by the sample provider rather than from assay-based typing.

As for this clone: The clone's antigen remains unknown. Base qualities were left out, and no much larger clone turns up one base away.

In the prospective study, participants were roughly 18 to 100 years old, resided in about two dozen geographic areas of the United States, and were enrolled through a virtual design. In the prospective study, cohorts were assigned on the basis of participant-reported clinical history obtained from a screening survey and a study questionnaire. Exposed participants had been in contact with someone with a PCR-confirmed or clinician-diagnosed COVID-19 case within 2 weeks of study entry. Mobile phlebotomists in the prospective study collected whole blood, serum and a nasopharyngeal or oropharyngeal swab from every participant. Participants in the prospective study had the option to provide additional blood draws and questionnaires over a 2-month period. Blood samples from the prospective study were shipped frozen or at room temperature prior to DNA extraction. The research as a whole found: How much clinical and demographic metadata was included differed by source and by participant, and the metadata was provided uncurated.

TCRbeta CDR3 regions were amplified from genomic DNA by means of the immunoSEQ Assay, a bias-controlled multiplex PCR. The paper's data handling went like this. Within the assay, amplification of reference gene primers was used to estimate how many nucleated cells each sample contained. To quantify the absolute abundance of each unique TCRbeta CDR3 rearrangement, sequence reads were collapsed and filtered. For each sample, productive Simpson clonality was calculated as the square root of Simpson's diversity index across productive rearrangements. The source is immuneACCESS, and TCRdb retained only in-frame sequences with V and J called. Part of the clones is not carried over; for the studies checked, unresolved V genes explain less than half of this, and the remainder is unexplained. That table supplies the V and J calls and clone size; D and trimming were determined from the DNA. The sample data list 200,000 to 250,000 clones, and 83% of these were observed just once. 3.6% of the sample rests with the top ten.

CDR1 and CDR2, per the germline V gene (reference sequence), are GTSNPN and SVGIG. V is cut by 0 bases and J by 0 bases, and the space between the germline ends is 5 bases. The CDR3 numbers 13 residues from cysteine through phenylalanine. The sequence is cut down to CDR3 DNA, 39 bases in frame from base 1. The receptor was derived from a woman between 40 and 50 years old who had been exposed to COVID-19. The V and J genes are TRBV30 and TRBJ1-2, with no reliable assignment of the D segment. Sequenced: PBMCs or T cells enriched from blood (not recorded which). The nucleotide sequence is TGTGCCTGGAGTGTACAAGCTAACTATGGCTACACCTTC. The translation is CAWSVQANYGYTF.